The rows below give T cell receptor beta chains drawn from one sample of a study of cytomegalovirus exposure and HLA in healthy donors. The repertoire was sequenced with immunoSEQ multiplex PCR; TCRdb's copy has only in-frame clones and lacks some. The table includes some 120,000 clones, roughly 74% detected once. Input material: PBMCs. The source is a woman in her forties or fifties in good health and CMV-seropositive. Both conserved end residues are part of each CDR3. The D gene is left open where the match is weak. Expanded clones get a size class; other rows say once, few or many, or leave the size out.

d_call,j_call,v_call,clone_size,cdr3_aa,cdr3_nt
.,TRBJ1-5,TRBV28,few,CASCNPGGQPQHF,TGTGCCAGCTGCAACCCGGGGGGTCAGCCCCAGCATTTT
.,TRBJ1-2,TRBV9,.,CASSVAQGAPGAYTF,TGTGCCAGCAGCGTAGCCCAGGGTGCGCCGGGTGCCTACACCTTC
TRBD1,TRBJ1-2,TRBV6-5,.,CASSYSGQGLNYGYTF,TGTGCCAGCAGTTACTCCGGACAGGGACTAAACTATGGCTACACCTTC
.,TRBJ1-4,TRBV5-8,.,CASSSSGLGDEKLFF,TGTGCCAGCAGCTCATCGGGACTCGGGGACGAAAAACTGTTTTTT
.,TRBJ2-5,TRBV11-2,.,CASSLDSGHQYF,TGTGCCAGCAGCTTAGATTCGGGACACCAGTACTTC
.,TRBJ1-4,TRBV19,.,CASSIDVREKLFF,TGTGCCAGTAGTATAGACGTCCGGGAAAAACTGTTTTTT
TRBD1,TRBJ2-7,TRBV5-1,.,CASSLETGGYEQYF,TGCGCCAGCAGCTTGGAGACAGGGGGCTACGAGCAGTACTTC
.,TRBJ1-2,TRBV4-1,.,CASSQDGGGAVYGYTF,TGCGCCAGCAGCCAAGATGGAGGGGGGGCGGTCTATGGCTACACCTTC
TRBD1,TRBJ1-4,TRBV25-1,few,CASSESESGGEKLFF,TGTGCCAGCAGTGAAAGCGAGTCAGGGGGTGAAAAACTGTTTTTT
TRBD1,TRBJ1-5,TRBV6-1,.,CASRPGQGRQPQHF,TGTGCCAGCAGACCTGGACAGGGCCGCCAGCCCCAGCATTTT
.,TRBJ1-2,TRBV19,.,CASSTIGGAGYTF,TGTGCCAGTAGTACCATTGGAGGGGCTGGCTACACCTTC
TRBD1,TRBJ1-1,TRBV5-1,.,CASSLVAQGVTEAFF,TGCGCCAGCAGCTTGGTGGCGCAGGGGGTCACTGAAGCTTTCTTT
.,TRBJ1-2,TRBV19,once,CASSSGVYGYTF,TGTGCCAGTAGTTCGGGGGTCTATGGCTACACCTTC
.,TRBJ2-5,TRBV9,.,CASSVALLNREETQYF,TGTGCCAGCAGCGTAGCTTTGCTGAATAGAGAAGAGACCCAGTACTTC
.,TRBJ1-1,TRBV19,.,CASSIGTFTEAFF,TGTGCCAGTAGTATCGGGACTTTCACTGAAGCTTTCTTT
.,TRBJ1-4,TRBV7-9,.,CASRRDGEKLFF,TGTGCCAGCAGGAGGGATGGTGAAAAACTGTTTTTT
TRBD1,TRBJ1-5,TRBV19,.,CASSSGTGVQPQHF,TGTGCCAGTAGCTCCGGGACAGGGGTGCAGCCCCAGCATTTT
TRBD2,TRBJ2-2,TRBV10-3,once,CAIRPTSGGTGELFF,TGTGCCATCAGACCGACTAGCGGGGGGACCGGGGAGCTGTTTTTT
TRBD2,TRBJ2-1,TRBV9,few,CASSVRLAAVGEQFF,TGTGCCAGCAGCGTAAGACTAGCGGCAGTGGGTGAGCAGTTCTTC
TRBD1,TRBJ1-5,TRBV5-3,few,CARSCGQVLAQPQHF,TGTGCCAGAAGCTGCGGACAGGTCCTGGCCCAGCCCCAGCATTTT
TRBD1,TRBJ2-5,TRBV6-1,once,CASSSAGTGGETQYF,TGTGCCAGCAGTAGCGCCGGGACAGGGGGGGAGACCCAGTACTTC
TRBD2,TRBJ2-3,TRBV11-2,once,CASSLILAGGTDTQYF,TGTGCCAGCAGCTTAATACTAGCGGGGGGCACAGATACGCAGTATTTT